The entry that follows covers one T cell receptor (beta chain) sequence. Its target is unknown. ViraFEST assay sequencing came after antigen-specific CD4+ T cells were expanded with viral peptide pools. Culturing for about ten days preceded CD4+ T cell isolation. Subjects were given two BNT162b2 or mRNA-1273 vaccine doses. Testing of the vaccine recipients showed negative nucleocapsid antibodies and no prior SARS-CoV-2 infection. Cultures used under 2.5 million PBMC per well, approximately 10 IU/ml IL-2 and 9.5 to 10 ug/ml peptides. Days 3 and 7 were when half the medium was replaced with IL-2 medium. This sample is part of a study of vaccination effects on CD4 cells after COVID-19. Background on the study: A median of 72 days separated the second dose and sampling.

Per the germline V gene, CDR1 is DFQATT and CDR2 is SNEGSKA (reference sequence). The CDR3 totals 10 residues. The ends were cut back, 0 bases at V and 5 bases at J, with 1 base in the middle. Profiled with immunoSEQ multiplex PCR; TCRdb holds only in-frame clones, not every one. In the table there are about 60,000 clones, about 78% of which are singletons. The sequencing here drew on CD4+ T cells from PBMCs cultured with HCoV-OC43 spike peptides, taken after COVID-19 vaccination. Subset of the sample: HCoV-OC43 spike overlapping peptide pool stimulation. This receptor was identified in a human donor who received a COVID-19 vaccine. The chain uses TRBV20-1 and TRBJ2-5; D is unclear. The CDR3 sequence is CSARDETQYF. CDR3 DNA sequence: TGCAGTGCTAGAGACGAGACCCAGTACTTC.